This TCR beta chain was sequenced during a study of a mutant IDH1 vaccine in newly diagnosed glioma. About the study: Vaccination was launched 4-6 weeks after radiotherapy alone, or with temozolomide cycles. Antecedent treatment encompassed radiotherapy, temozolomide, or their combination; the majority received both.

Measured with immunoSEQ multiplex PCR; TCRdb has only the in-frame clones, and not every one. The table has roughly 86,000 clones, around nine tenths seen once. Study-wide findings and caveats: Apparently, pseudoprogression bore no relation to changes among the top peripheral T cell clonotypes. Induction of immune responses by the vaccine occurred in about 95% of patients.

As to this clone: The antigen is unknown.

Time point: week 47, end of study. Doses consisted of 300 ug of mutant IDH1 20-mer peptide each, paired with topical imiquimod. With 6 bases clipped from V and 0 bases from J, the junction kept 7 bases outside the gene matches. In germline, CDR1 is MDHEN, CDR2 SYDVKM. The CDR3 covers 16 residues. The clonotype was recovered from a woman aged 45-60 years with glioma. The chain carries TRBV28 and TRBJ1-5; 8 bases match TRBD1. The sample in question was PBMCs, obtained from a glioma patient whose treatment included an IDH1 peptide vaccine. In DNA, the CDR3 is TGTGCCAGCAGGGAAAGGGACAGGTTTAGCAATCAGCCCCAGCATTTT. This codes for CASRERDRFSNQPQHF. Full variable domain (outside the CDR3, taken from reference TRBV28 and TRBJ1-5): DVKVTQSSRYLVKRTGEKVFLECVQDMDHENMFWYRQDPGLGLRLIYFSYDVKMKEKGDIPEGYSVSREKKERFSLILESASTNQTSMYLCASRERDRFSNQPQHFGDGTRLSIL.